This T cell receptor (beta chain) was identified during a study of blood T cell repertoires in COVID-19. Study summary: From the United States, Italy and Spain came samples of acute and convalescent COVID-19.

This study enrolled people aged 18 to 89 from about 24 US geographic areas. Cohorts were assigned according to the clinical history that participants reported. V lost 6 bases, J lost 1 base, and 9 bases lay in between. The CDR3 spans 13 residues. Per the germline V gene, CDR1 is SEHNR and CDR2 is FQNEAQ (reference sequence). Per the study methods: Amplification from reference gene primers served as the basis for estimated nucleated cell counts. Profiling relied on immunoSEQ multiplex PCR, and the TCRdb table lists in-frame clones only, not all of them. V, J and clone size were drawn from that table, and D and trimming were deduced from the DNA. The sample gives around 310,000 clones, approximately 91% of which show up once; approximately 9.4% is in the top ten.

This rearrangement joins TRBV7-9 to TRBJ1-1, with D unclear. The sample consisted of PBMCs or T cells enriched from blood (not recorded which). The clonotype was recovered from a woman aged 35 to 49 who had recovered from COVID-19. This chain's CDR3 is CASRQEGNTEAFF. The CDR3 DNA is TGTGCCAGCAGGCAGGAGGGGAACACTGAAGCTTTCTTT.